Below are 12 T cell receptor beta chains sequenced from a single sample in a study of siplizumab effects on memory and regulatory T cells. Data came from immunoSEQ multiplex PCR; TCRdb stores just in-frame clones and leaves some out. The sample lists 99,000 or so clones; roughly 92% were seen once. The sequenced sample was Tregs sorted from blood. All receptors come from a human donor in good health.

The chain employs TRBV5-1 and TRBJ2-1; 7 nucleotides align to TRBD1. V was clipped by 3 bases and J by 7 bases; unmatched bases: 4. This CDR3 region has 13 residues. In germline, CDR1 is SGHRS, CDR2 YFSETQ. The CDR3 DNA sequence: TGCGCCAGCAGCTGGACAGGCCGAAATGAGCAGTTCTTC. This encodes CASSWTGRNEQFF.

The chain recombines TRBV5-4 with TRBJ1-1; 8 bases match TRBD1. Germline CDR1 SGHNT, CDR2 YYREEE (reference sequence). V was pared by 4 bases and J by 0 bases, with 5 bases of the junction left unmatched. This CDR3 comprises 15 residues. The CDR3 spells CASSLYRGMNTEAFF. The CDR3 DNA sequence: TGTGCCAGCAGCCTTTACAGGGGGATGAACACTGAAGCTTTCTTT.

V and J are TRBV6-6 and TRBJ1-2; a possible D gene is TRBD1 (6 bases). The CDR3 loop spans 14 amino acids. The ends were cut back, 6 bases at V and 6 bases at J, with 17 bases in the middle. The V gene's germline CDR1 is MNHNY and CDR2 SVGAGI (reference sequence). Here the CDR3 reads CASRTSGGADGYTF. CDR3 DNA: TGTGCCAGCAGGACGTCGGGGGGGGCCGATGGCTACACCTTC.

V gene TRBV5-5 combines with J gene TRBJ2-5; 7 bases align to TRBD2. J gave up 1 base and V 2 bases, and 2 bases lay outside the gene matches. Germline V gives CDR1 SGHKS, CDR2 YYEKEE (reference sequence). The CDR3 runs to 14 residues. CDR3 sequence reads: CASSLTGGQETQYF. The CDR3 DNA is TGTGCCAGCAGCTTAACGGGGGGCCAAGAGACCCAGTACTTC. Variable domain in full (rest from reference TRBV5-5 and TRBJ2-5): DAGVTQSPTHLIKTRGQQVTLRCSPISGHKSVSWYQQVLGQGPQFIFQYYEKEERGRGNFPDRFSARQFPNYSSELNVNALLLGDSALYLCASSLTGGQETQYFGPGTRLLVL.

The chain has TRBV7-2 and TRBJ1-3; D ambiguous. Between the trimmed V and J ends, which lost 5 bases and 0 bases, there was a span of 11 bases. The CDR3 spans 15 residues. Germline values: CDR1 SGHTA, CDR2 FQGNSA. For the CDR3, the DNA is TGTGCCAGCAGCCTTCAGATTAGCTCTGGAAACACCATATATTTT. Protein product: CASSLQISSGNTIYF.

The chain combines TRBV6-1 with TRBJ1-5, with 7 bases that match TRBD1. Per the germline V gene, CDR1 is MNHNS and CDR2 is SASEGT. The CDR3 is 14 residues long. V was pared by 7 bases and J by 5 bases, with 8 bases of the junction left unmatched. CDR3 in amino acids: CASNSDREDQPQHF. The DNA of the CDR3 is TGTGCCAGCAACAGTGACAGGGAGGATCAGCCCCAGCATTTT.

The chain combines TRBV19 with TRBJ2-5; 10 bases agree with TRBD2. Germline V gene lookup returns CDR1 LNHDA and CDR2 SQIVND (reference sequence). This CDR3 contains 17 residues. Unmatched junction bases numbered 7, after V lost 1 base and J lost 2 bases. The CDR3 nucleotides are TGTGCCAGTAGTATAGCCCGGGTAGCGGGAGGACAAGAGACCCAGTACTTC. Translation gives CASSIARVAGGQETQYF. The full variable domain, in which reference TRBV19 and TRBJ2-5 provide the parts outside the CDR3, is DGGITQSPKYLFRKEGQNVTLSCEQNLNHDAMYWYRQDPGQGLRLIYYSQIVNDFQKGDIAEGYSVSREKKESFPLTVTSAQKNPTAFYLCASSIARVAGGQETQYFGPGTRLLVL.

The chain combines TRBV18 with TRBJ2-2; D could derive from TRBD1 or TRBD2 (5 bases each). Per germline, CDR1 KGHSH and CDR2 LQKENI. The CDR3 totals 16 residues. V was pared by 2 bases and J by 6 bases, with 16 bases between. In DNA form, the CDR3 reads TGTGCCAGCTCACCATTGAACACCATGGGACCCGGGGAGCTGTTTTTT. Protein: CASSPLNTMGPGELFF.

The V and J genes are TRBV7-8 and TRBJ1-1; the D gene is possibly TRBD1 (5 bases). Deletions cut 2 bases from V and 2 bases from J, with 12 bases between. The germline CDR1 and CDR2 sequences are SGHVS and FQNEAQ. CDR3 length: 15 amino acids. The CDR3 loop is CASSLRGVLNTEAFF. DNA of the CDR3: TGTGCCAGCAGCTTAAGGGGAGTCCTTAACACTGAAGCTTTCTTT.

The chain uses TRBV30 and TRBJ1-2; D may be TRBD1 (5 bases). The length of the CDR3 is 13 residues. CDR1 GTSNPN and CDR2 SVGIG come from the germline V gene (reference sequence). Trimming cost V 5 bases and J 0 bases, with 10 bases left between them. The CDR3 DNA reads TGTGCCTGGGTCTGGGACCCTAACTATGGCTACACCTTC. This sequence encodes CAWVWDPNYGYTF.

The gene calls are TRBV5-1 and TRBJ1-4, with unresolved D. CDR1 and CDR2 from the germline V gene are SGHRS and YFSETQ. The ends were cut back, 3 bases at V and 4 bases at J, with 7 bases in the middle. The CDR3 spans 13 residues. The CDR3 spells CASSSANNEKLFF. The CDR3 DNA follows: TGCGCCAGCAGCTCGGCTAATAATGAAAAACTGTTTTTT.

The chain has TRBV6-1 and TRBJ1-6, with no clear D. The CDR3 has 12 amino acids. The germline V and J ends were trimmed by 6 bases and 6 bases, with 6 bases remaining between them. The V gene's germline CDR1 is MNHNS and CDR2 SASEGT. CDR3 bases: TGTGCCAGCAGACACAGTAATTCACCCCTCCACTTT. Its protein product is CASRHSNSPLHF.